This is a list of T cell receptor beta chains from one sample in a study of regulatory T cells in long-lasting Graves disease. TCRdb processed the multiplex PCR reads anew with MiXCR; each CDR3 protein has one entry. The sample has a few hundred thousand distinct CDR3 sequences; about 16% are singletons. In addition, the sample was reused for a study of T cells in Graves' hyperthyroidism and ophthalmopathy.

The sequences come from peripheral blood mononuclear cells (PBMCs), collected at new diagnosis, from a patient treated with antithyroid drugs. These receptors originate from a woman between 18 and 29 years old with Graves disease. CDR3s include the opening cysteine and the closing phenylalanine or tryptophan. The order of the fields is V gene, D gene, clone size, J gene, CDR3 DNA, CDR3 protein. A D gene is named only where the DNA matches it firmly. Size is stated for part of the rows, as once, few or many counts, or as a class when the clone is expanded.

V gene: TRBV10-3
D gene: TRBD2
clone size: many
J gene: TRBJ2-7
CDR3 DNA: TGTGCCATCAGGACTAGCGGGGAGGTCTACGAGCAGTACTTC
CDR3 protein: CAIRTSGEVYEQYF

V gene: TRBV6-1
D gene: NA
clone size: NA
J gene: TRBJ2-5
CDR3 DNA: TGTGCCAGCACATACGGGCCACAGGGGACCCAGTACTTC
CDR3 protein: CASTYGPQGTQYF

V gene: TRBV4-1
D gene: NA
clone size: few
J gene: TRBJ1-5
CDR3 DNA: TGCGCCAGCAGCCAAGGGCCGGTTAGCAATCAGCCCCAGCATTTT
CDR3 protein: CASSQGPVSNQPQHF

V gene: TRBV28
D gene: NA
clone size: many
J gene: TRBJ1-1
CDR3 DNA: TGTGCCAGCAGTGAGGGCAGGGACATAGGTGAAGCTTTCTTT
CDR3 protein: CASSEGRDIGEAFF

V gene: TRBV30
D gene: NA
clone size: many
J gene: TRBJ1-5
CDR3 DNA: TGTGCCTGGAGTGTTCACGGGGGAGGCAATCAGCCCCAGCATTTT
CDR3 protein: CAWSVHGGGNQPQHF

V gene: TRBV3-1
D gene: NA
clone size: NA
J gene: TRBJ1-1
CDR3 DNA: TGTGCCAGCAGGCGAGACAGGCGCGCTGAAGCTTTCTTT
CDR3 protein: CASRRDRRAEAFF

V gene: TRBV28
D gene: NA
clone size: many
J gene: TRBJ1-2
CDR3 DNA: TGTGCCAGCAGGGTACAGGGAGTTTCCAACTATGGCTACACCTTC
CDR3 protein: CASRVQGVSNYGYTF

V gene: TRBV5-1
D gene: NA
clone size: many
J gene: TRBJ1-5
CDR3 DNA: TGCGCCAGCAGCTTGGGGACTGGTTCAGGTCAGCCCCAGCATTTT
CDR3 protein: CASSLGTGSGQPQHF

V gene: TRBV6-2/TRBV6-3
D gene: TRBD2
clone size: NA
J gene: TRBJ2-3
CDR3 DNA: TGTGCCAGCAGTTACCTAGCGGGAGAGGGCTTAAGCACAGATACGCAGTATTTT
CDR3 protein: CASSYLAGEGLSTDTQYF

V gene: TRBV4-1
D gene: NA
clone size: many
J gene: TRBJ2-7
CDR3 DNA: TGCGCCAGCAGCCAAGACCCTCCTCCCTCCTACGAGCAGTACTTC
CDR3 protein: CASSQDPPPSYEQYF

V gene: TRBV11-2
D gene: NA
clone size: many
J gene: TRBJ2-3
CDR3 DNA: TGTGCCAGCAGCTTACGTCCAGGACCCACAGATACGCAGTATTTT
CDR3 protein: CASSLRPGPTDTQYF

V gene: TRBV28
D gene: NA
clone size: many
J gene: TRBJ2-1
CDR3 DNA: TGTGCCAGCACGCCGAATTCCCTTGAGCAGTTCTTC
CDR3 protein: CASTPNSLEQFF

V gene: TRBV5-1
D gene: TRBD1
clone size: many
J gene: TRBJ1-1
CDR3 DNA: TGCGCCAGCAGCTCGAACAGGGGTCGGACTGAAGCTTTCTTT
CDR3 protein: CASSSNRGRTEAFF

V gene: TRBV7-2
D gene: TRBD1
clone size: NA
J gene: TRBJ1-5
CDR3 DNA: TGTGCCAGCAGCTTACTGAGACAGGGTAAAAATAAGCATTTT
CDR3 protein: CASSLLRQGKNKHF

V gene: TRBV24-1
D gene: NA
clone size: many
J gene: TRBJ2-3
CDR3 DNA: TGTGCCACCAGGGGGGCAGCAGCGGATACGCAGTATTTT
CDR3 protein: CATRGAAADTQYF

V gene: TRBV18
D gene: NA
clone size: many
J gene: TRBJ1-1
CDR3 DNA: TGTGCCAGCTCACCAGTGCGGGAGTTGAACACTGAAGCTTTCTTT
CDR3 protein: CASSPVRELNTEAFF

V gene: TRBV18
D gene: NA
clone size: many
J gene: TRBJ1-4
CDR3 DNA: TGTGCCAGCTCCCGGGGGCCCGCAACTAATGAAAAACTGTTTTTT
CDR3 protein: CASSRGPATNEKLFF

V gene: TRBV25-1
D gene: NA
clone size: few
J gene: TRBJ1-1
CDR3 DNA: TGTGCCAGCAGTGACCGATCAAGGGGTGTAGCTTTCTTT
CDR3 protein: CASSDRSRGVAFF

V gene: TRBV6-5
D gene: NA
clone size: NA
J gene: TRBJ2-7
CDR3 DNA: TGTGCCAGCAGTTCCGGCGGGGTGGGATTGGACGAGCAGTACTTC
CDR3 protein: CASSSGGVGLDEQYF

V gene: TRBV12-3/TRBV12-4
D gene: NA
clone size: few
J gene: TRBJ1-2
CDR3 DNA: TGTGCCAGCAGCGAAACTATTAACTATGGCTACACCTTC
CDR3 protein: CASSETINYGYTF

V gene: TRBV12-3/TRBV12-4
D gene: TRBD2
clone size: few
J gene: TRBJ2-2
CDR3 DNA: TGTGCCAGCACCCCGGTAGCGGGAGCCGGGGAGCTGTTTTTT
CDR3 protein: CASTPVAGAGELFF

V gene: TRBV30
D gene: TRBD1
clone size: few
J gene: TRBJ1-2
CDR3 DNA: TGTGCCTGGTTCTCGGGACAGGGGGCGGGGGGCTACACCTTC
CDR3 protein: CAWFSGQGAGGYTF

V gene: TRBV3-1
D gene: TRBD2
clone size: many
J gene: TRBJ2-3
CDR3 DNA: TGTGCCAGCAGCCAAGATCTTGTAGCGGGGGTGGGAGATACGCAGTATTTT
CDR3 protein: CASSQDLVAGVGDTQYF

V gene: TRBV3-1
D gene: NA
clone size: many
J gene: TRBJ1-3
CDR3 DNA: TGTGCCAGCAGCCAAGCCCGGGGGATATCTGGAAACACCATATATTTT
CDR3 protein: CASSQARGISGNTIYF

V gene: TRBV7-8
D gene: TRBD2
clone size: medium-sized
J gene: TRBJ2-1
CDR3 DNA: TGTGCCAGCAGCGTAGGTAGCGGGAGCGGCGAGCAGTTCTTC
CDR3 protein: CASSVGSGSGEQFF

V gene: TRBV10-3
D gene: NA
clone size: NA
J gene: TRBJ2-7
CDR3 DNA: TGTGCCATCAGTGATTCCAGGGTAGGCTACGAGCAGTACTTC
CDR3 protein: CAISDSRVGYEQYF

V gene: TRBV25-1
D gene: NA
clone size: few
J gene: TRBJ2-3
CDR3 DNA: TGTGCCAGCAGTGTCTTGGCTGAACCTACGCAGTATTTT
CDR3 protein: CASSVLAEPTQYF

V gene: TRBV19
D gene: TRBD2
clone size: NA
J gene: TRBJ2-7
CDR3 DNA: TGTGCCAGTAGCATCCGACTAGCGGGGGACGAGCAGTACTTC
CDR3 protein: CASSIRLAGDEQYF

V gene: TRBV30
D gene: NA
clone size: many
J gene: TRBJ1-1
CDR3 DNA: TGTGCCTGGAGTGTATGGGGCGTGGACACTGAAGCTTTCTTT
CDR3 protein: CAWSVWGVDTEAFF

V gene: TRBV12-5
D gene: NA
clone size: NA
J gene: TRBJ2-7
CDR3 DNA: TGTGCTAGTGGGGTGACAGCTTCCTACGAGCAGTACTTC
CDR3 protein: CASGVTASYEQYF

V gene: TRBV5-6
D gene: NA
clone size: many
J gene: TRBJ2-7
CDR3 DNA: TGTGCCAGCAGCAGCCTGCGGGCAGGGATGCGCTACGAGCAGTACTTC
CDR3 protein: CASSSLRAGMRYEQYF

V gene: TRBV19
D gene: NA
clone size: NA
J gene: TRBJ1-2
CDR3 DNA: TGTGCCAGTAGTATAGGGCTGGTTGGCGGAAACTCCTATGGCTACACCTTC
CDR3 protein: CASSIGLVGGNSYGYTF

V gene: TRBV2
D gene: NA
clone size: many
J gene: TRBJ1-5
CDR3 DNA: TGTGCCAGCAACCCTGGAGGGGGGAGCAATCAGCCCCAGCATTTT
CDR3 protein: CASNPGGGSNQPQHF

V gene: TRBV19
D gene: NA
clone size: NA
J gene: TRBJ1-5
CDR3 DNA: TGTGCCAGTAGTCCCGGGGCTCAGCCCCAGCATTTT
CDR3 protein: CASSPGAQPQHF

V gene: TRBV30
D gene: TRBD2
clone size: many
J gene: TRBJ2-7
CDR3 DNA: TGTGCCTGGAGTGTACGGGGCGGGAGTCGCGAGCAGTACTTC
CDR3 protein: CAWSVRGGSREQYF

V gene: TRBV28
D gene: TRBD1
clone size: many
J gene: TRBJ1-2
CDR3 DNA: TGTGCCAGCAGTCACCCTACAGGGGTGAACGGCTACACCTTC
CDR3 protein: CASSHPTGVNGYTF

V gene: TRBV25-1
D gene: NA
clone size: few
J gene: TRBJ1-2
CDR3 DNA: TGTGCCAGCAGTCGGACGGGGGTCCCCCAGGAATATGGCTACACCTTC
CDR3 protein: CASSRTGVPQEYGYTF

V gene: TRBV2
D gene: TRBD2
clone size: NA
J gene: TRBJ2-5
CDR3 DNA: TGTGCCAGCAGTGAGGGACTAGCGGGGGGGCTAGAGACCCAGTACTTC
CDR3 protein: CASSEGLAGGLETQYF

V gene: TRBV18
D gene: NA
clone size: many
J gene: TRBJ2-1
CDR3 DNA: TGTGCCAGCTCACCACCGGCAGGGTCCCCCTACAATGAGCAGTTCTTC
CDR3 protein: CASSPPAGSPYNEQFF

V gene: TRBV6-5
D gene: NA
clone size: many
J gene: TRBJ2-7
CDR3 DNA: TGTGCCAGCAGTTACCAGTACTCCTACGAGCAGTACTTC
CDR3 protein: CASSYQYSYEQYF

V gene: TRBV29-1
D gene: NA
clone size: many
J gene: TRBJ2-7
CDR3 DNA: TGCAGCGTCCTGGTGGGGCGGGACGGTACCTACGAGCAGTACTTC
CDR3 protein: CSVLVGRDGTYEQYF

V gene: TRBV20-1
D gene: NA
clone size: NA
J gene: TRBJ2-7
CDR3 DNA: TGCAGTGCTTACTCAAACGAGCAGTACTTC
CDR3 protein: CSAYSNEQYF

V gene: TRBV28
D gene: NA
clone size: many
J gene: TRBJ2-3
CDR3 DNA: TGTGCCAGCAGTTTCCTGGTGGATGGGGAAGATACGCAGTATTTT
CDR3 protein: CASSFLVDGEDTQYF

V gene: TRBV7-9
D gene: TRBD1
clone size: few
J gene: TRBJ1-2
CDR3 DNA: TGTGCCAGCTCACCGACAGGGCCTAACTATGGCTACACCTTC
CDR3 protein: CASSPTGPNYGYTF